This record covers a single T cell receptor beta chain. Deletions cut 4 bases from V and 4 bases from J, with 17 bases between. The CDR3 is 16 residues long. This study enrolled people aged about 18 to 100 from approximately 24 US geographic areas. Donors in Cohort 3 who had recovered were those with two negative PCRs, healthcare professional clearance, or resolution of their symptoms. This entry comes from a study of blood T cell repertoires in COVID-19. Overall study context: The analysed material was cDNA or gDNA that came from T cells, B-cell-depleted T cells, or PBMCs.

TCRdb's table, derived via immunoSEQ multiplex PCR, lists solely in-frame clones and lacks some. The sample includes some 240,000 clones, around 81% seen only once; the top ten take around 3.6%. The genes are TRBV23-1 and TRBJ1-5; a possible D gene is TRBD1 (6 bases). TRBV23-1 has ORF status, its function being uncertain. This receptor was taken from a middle-aged man who had recovered from COVID-19. The sample consisted of PBMCs or T cells enriched from blood (not recorded which). CDR3 region: CASSPKIQGRNQPQHF. CDR3 DNA: TGCGCCAGCAGTCCCAAGATTCAGGGGAGAAATCAGCCCCAGCATTTT.